A single sample gave rise to the 17 T cell receptor beta chains below, sequenced in a study of a mutant IDH1 vaccine in newly diagnosed glioma. Time point defined: week 35, safety follow-up. Topical imiquimod accompanied each vaccine dose, which consisted of 300 ug of mutant IDH1 20-mer peptide. Only in-frame clones appear in the TCRdb table, and some are missing; sequencing was by immunoSEQ multiplex PCR. The sample contains roughly 54,000 clones, under 90% of which appear only once. These receptors are not linked to any known antigen. The sequenced sample was PBMCs, obtained from a glioma patient whose treatment included an IDH1 peptide vaccine. The receptors originated from a woman younger than 35 with glioma.

The CDR3 nucleotides are TGTGCCAGCAGCTTCCTAGCGGGAGGAGAAGGCGGGGAGCTGTTTTTT. Translating gives CASSFLAGGEGGELFF. This chain connects TRBV5-6 to TRBJ2-2; 11 bases are a match to TRBD2. Germline V lookup: CDR1 SGHDT, CDR2 YYEEEE. V lost 2 bases, J lost 7 bases, and 7 bases stayed unmatched. The CDR3 is 16 residues long.

This clone was observed a single time. V and J are TRBV7-2 and TRBJ2-7; 8 positions match TRBD2. The germline V gene encodes CDR1 SGHTA and CDR2 FQGNSA. The CDR3 length is 14 residues. V shed 2 bases, J shed 4 bases, and the junction held 4 bases outside the gene matches. CDR3 coding DNA: TGTGCCAGCAGCTTACAGCGGGGGCTATACGAGCAGTACTTC. Translated, it gives CASSLQRGLYEQYF.

The chain is built from TRBV6-1 and TRBJ1-1; the D gene is possibly TRBD1 (6 bases). The V end lost 8 bases, the J end lost 3 bases, and 13 bases lay between the germline ends. From germline, CDR1 is MNHNS and CDR2 SASEGT. The CDR3 runs 13 residues. The CDR3 DNA reads TGTGCCAGCGCTACAGGGCCCCACACTGAAGCTTTCTTT. Translated: CASATGPHTEAFF.

This chain connects TRBV21-1 to TRBJ2-5; the table's D call TRBD2 went unverified against the DNA. TRBV21-1 is a pseudogene. This CDR3 is built from 21 residues. The CDR3 nucleotides read TGTGCCAGCAGCGTACAGACTGGACTAGCGGGGACCGTTTACCTCCAAGAGACCCAGTACTTC. The encoded protein is CASSVQTGLAGTVYLQETQYF.

V usage is TRBV13 and J usage is TRBJ1-3; weak D call: TRBD1 (5 bases). In germline, CDR1 is PRHDT, CDR2 FYEKMQ (reference sequence). The CDR3 is made up of 15 amino acids. Trimming removed 4 bases at V and 1 base at J, with 11 bases between. CDR3 residues: CASSSEGSSGNTIYF. In DNA, the CDR3 is TGTGCCAGCAGCTCGGAGGGGTCGTCTGGAAACACCATATATTTT.

The chain uses TRBV5-4 and TRBJ2-1, with 9 bases aligning to TRBD1. The germline gives CDR1 SGHNT, CDR2 YYREEE (reference sequence). V was pared by 4 bases and J by 5 bases, with 4 bases of the junction left unmatched. CDR3 length: 14 residues. The CDR3 bases are TGTGCCAGCAGCGGCCGGGACAGGGACAATGAGCAGTTCTTC. Amino acids: CASSGRDRDNEQFF.

The rearrangement links TRBV6-6 to TRBJ2-7; D call uncertain. This CDR3 contains 16 residues. The germline V gene has CDR1 MNHNY and CDR2 SVGAGI (reference sequence). The V end was cut by 5 bases, the J end by 0 bases, with 17 bases between. CDR3 DNA sequence: TGTGCCAGCAGTCTTATTCCAGCCCAGAACTCCTACGAGCAGTACTTC. This gives the protein CASSLIPAQNSYEQYF.

The chain has TRBV18 and TRBJ2-7, with 8 bases matching TRBD1. The CDR3 consists of 13 residues. The V segment lost 6 bases and the J segment 6 bases; nucleotides outside the gene matches: 7. Germline CDR1 and CDR2: KGHSH and LQKENI. The CDR3 nucleotides read TGTGCCAGCTCCCAGGACAGGGCGGGCGAGCAGTACTTC. This sequence encodes CASSQDRAGEQYF.

The chain joins TRBV29-1 to TRBJ1-6; TRBD1 is a possible D gene (5 bases). The V gene lost 6 bases and the J gene lost 7 bases, with 13 bases spanning the gap. This CDR3 spans 13 amino acids. Germline CDR1 is SQVTM and CDR2 is ANQGSEA. The CDR3 protein is CSVRRGENSPLHF. The CDR3 nucleotides read TGCAGCGTGAGACGGGGGGAGAATTCACCCCTCCACTTT.

The chain recombines TRBV18 with TRBJ1-1; D gene uncertain. Per the germline V gene, CDR1 is KGHSH and CDR2 is LQKENI. This CDR3 region has 15 residues. Trimming left V 3 bases short and J 0 bases short, with 11 bases between. The CDR3 region has the DNA TGTGCCAGCTCACCCGAGGGAATCATGAACACTGAAGCTTTCTTT. Amino acids: CASSPEGIMNTEAFF.

This clone was counted once. V gene TRBV30 combines with J gene TRBJ2-7, with D possibly matching TRBD1 (5 bases). The CDR3 consists of 13 residues. Between the trimmed V and J ends, which lost 0 bases and 3 bases, there was a span of 9 bases. Looked up from germline, CDR1 is GTSNPN and CDR2 is SVGIG (reference sequence). CDR3 loop: CAWSVGRGYEQYF. The CDR3 DNA reads as TGTGCCTGGAGTGTAGGTAGGGGCTACGAGCAGTACTTC. The variable domain in full, completed from reference TRBV30 and TRBJ2-7, reads SQTIHQWPATLVQPVGSPLSLECTVEGTSNPNLYWYRQAAGRGLQLLFYSVGIGQISSEVPQNLSASRPQDRQFILSSKKLLLSDSGFYLCAWSVGRGYEQYFGPGTRLTVT.

The chain recombines TRBV6-1 with TRBJ2-7; 8 nucleotides agree with TRBD1. This CDR3 contains 14 residues. Germline V CDR1 and CDR2: MNHNS, SASEGT. V lost 3 bases, J lost 2 bases, and 3 bases stayed unmatched. Written as DNA, the CDR3 is TGTGCCAGCAGTGACCGGGACAGGACCTACGAGCAGTACTTC. Protein sequence: CASSDRDRTYEQYF.

V usage is TRBV27 and J usage is TRBJ2-1; D not resolved. Per the germline V gene, CDR1 is MNHEY and CDR2 is SMNVEV (reference sequence). This CDR3 is 17 amino acids long. Between the trimmed V and J ends, which lost 0 bases and 0 bases, there was a span of 12 bases. CDR3 coding DNA: TGTGCCAGCAGTTTATCTGACGGCTTCAGCTCCTACAATGAGCAGTTCTTC. As protein: CASSLSDGFSSYNEQFF.

The chain is built from TRBV6-4 and TRBJ2-3, with 10 bases that match TRBD2. V lost 2 bases and J lost 2; bases outside the gene matches: 1. CDR1 and CDR2 (germline): MRHNA, SNTAGT. The CDR3 loop spans 15 amino acids. In DNA, the CDR3 is TGTGCCAGCAGTGACAGCGGGGGGGCCACAGATACGCAGTATTTT. It is translated as CASSDSGGATDTQYF.

This chain links TRBV25-1 with TRBJ2-5, with 7 bases that match TRBD2. Germline values: CDR1 MGHDK, CDR2 SYGVNS. The CDR3 contains 14 residues. V lost 6 bases, J lost 5 bases, and 9 bases stayed unmatched. DNA for the CDR3: TGTGCCAGCAGCGTAGGGTGGACTAGGGAGACCCAGTACTTC. The encoded protein is CASSVGWTRETQYF.

The rearrangement uses TRBV6-1 and TRBJ2-7; D is perhaps TRBD2 (6 bases). Between the trimmed V and J ends, which lost 1 base and 4 bases, there was a span of 17 bases. The CDR3 totals 16 residues. Germline CDR1 is MNHNS and CDR2 is SASEGT. CDR3 sequence (DNA): TGTGCCAGCAGTGAAGACCCCGGGACTGGGGGATACGAGCAGTACTTC. Translating gives CASSEDPGTGGYEQYF.

The rearrangement joins TRBV9 to TRBJ2-5; 8 bases match TRBD1. Germline assignment: CDR1 SGDLS and CDR2 YYNGEE. This CDR3 is 16 amino acids long. V gave up 0 bases and J gave up 3 bases; unmatched junction bases: 7. The CDR3 coding sequence is TGTGCCAGCAGCGTAGGGAGCGGACAGGGAGAAGAGACCCAGTACTTC. This sequence encodes CASSVGSGQGEETQYF.